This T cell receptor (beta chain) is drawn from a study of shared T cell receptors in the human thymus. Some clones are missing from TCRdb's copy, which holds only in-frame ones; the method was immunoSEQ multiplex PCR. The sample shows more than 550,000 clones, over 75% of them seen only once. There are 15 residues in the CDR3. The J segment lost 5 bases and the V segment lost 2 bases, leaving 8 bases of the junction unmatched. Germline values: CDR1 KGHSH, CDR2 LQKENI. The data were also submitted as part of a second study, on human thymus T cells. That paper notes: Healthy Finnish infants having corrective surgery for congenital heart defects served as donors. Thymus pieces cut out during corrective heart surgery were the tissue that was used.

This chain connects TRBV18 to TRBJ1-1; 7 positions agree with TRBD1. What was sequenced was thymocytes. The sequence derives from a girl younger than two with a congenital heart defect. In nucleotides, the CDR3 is TGTGCCAGCTCACCATATAAGGGGGCGAGGACTGAAGCTTTCTTT. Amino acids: CASSPYKGARTEAFF.